This entry features one T cell receptor beta chain sequence. Its antigen is still unknown. The junction shows a germline mismatch at one end, possibly a read error. TCRdb processed the reads anew with MiXCR; each CDR3 protein has one entry. The sample consists of almost 550,000 distinct CDR3 sequences, 16% of them appearing once. The data stem from a study of T cell repertoires in cytomegalovirus infection. Study-level results: Summed frequency of shared TCR beta families picked out CMV carriers who also had the relevant HLA.

CDR1 MNHEY and CDR2 SMNVEV come from the germline V gene (reference sequence). This CDR3 spans 13 amino acids. The specimen sequenced was CD8+ T cells from PBMCs. V and J are TRBV27 and TRBJ1-5; D not certain. The source is a human donor in good health (CMV status not recorded). Some clones in this sample may be carry-over from other donors' samples. The CDR3 here is CANSLSPNQPQHF. DNA of the CDR3: TGTGCCAACAGTTTAAGCCCAAATCAGCCCCAGCATTTT.